This passage covers 16 T cell receptor beta chains from one sample sequenced in a study of blood T cell repertoires in COVID-19. Data came from immunoSEQ multiplex PCR; TCRdb stores just in-frame clones and leaves some out. The sample has 100,000 or so clones, roughly 80% seen once; the top ten hold roughly 15%. The sequenced sample consisted of peripheral blood. The receptors were gathered from a woman of 80 years or more with acute or convalescent COVID-19.

The chain has TRBV5-1 and TRBJ1-1; D is undetermined. The CDR3 sequence is 14 residues long. Germline V lookup: CDR1 SGHRS, CDR2 YFSETQ. V lost 0 bases to trimming and J lost 7 bases, with 13 bases between them. In DNA, the CDR3 is TGCGCCAGCAGCTTGGTTGGGGAGCTGCATGAAGCTTTCTTT. The encoded protein is CASSLVGELHEAFF.

The chain links TRBV2 to TRBJ1-1; the D gene is possibly TRBD1 (6 bases). Germline loops: CDR1 SNHLY, CDR2 FYNNEI. The CDR3 extends over 13 amino acids. V lost 6 bases and J lost 6, with 14 bases in between. The CDR3 reads CASRATGQAEAFF. CDR3 nucleotides: TGTGCCAGCAGGGCTACAGGGCAGGCTGAAGCTTTCTTT.

The chain recombines TRBV19 with TRBJ1-6; 11 nucleotides align to TRBD1. The CDR3 sequence is 14 residues long. The V and J ends lost 3 bases and 9 bases, in that order; junction bases with no gene match: 1. CDR1 LNHDA and CDR2 SQIVND come from the germline V gene (reference sequence). The CDR3 bases are TGTGCCAGTAGTATTGGACAGGGGGCTTCACCCCTCCACTTT. Amino acids: CASSIGQGASPLHF.

A single count supports this clone. The gene calls are TRBV7-6 and TRBJ2-3, with TRBD1 as a possible D gene (6 bases). V was clipped by 0 bases and J by 1 base, with 11 bases between them. The germline gives CDR1 SGHVS, CDR2 FNYEAQ. CDR3 length equals 16 residues. The CDR3 sequence: CASSLAGNRGTDTQYF. Written as DNA, the CDR3 is TGTGCCAGCAGCTTAGCGGGAAACAGGGGCACAGATACGCAGTATTTT. The full variable domain, with the rest looked up from reference TRBV7-6 and TRBJ2-3, is GAGVSQSPRYKVTKRGQDVALRCDPISGHVSLYWYRQALGQGPEFLTYFNYEAQQDKSGLPNDRFSAERPEGSISTLTIQRTEQRDSAMYRCASSLAGNRGTDTQYFGPGTRLTVL.

The chain joins TRBV28 to TRBJ1-2; perhaps TRBD1 as D (5 bases). Germline assignment: CDR1 MDHEN and CDR2 SYDVKM. Trimming shortened V by 6 bases and J by 8 bases, and 19 bases separated the two germline ends. CDR3 length: 14 amino acids. CDR3 nucleotides: TGTGCCAGCAGGCCAGGGAGGGTGCCGACCGGCTACACCTTC. Amino acid sequence: CASRPGRVPTGYTF.

The chain has TRBV6-5 and TRBJ1-2; 7 nucleotides agree with TRBD1. Losses at the gene ends were 2 bases for V and 3 bases for J; bases not matched to a gene: 6. The CDR3 extends over 15 amino acids. From germline, CDR1 is MNHEY and CDR2 SVGAGI. CDR3 DNA sequence: TGTGCCAGCAGTTACGGGACAGTCTCGTACTATGGCTACACCTTC. It codes for CASSYGTVSYYGYTF.

This chain joins TRBV9 and TRBJ1-6, with D possibly TRBD1 on 5 matching bases. Germline V gene lookup returns CDR1 SGDLS and CDR2 YYNGEE. The CDR3 consists of 14 residues. The V gene lost 3 bases and the J gene lost 10 bases, with 14 bases spanning the gap. In DNA form, the CDR3 reads TGTGCCAGCAGCGGAGACAATGGGGCCTCACCCCTCCACTTT. It specifies CASSGDNGASPLHF.

CDR3 sequence: CASSLVWTSAYNEQFF. The CDR3 DNA is TGTGCCAGCAGCTTAGTTTGGACTAGCGCCTACAATGAGCAGTTCTTC. This rearrangement joins TRBV7-8 to TRBJ2-1, with 9 bases aligning to TRBD2. CDR3 size: 16 residues. J was trimmed by 2 bases and V by 1 base; bases with no gene match: 3. Germline V lookup: CDR1 SGHVS, CDR2 FQNEAQ.

The genes are TRBV5-6 and TRBJ2-7; 9 bases match TRBD1. V lost 4 bases to trimming and J lost 2 bases; unmatched junction nucleotides: 4. This CDR3 has 14 amino acids. The germline V gene has CDR1 SGHDT and CDR2 YYEEEE. CDR3 sequence reads: CASSLNRGPYEQYV. In DNA, the CDR3 is TGTGCCAGCAGCCTGAACAGGGGGCCCTACGAGCAGTACGTC.

The rearrangement uses TRBV19 and TRBJ2-2; D not resolved. V lost 8 bases and J lost 5, with 18 bases in between. The CDR3 has 15 residues. Germline CDR1 and CDR2: LNHDA and SQIVND (reference sequence). CDR3 region: CASEEAAGWTGELFF. The CDR3 region has the DNA TGTGCCAGTGAAGAAGCCGCTGGTTGGACCGGGGAGCTGTTTTTT. The full variable domain, completed using reference TRBV19 and TRBJ2-2, is DGGITQSPKYLFRKEGQNVTLSCEQNLNHDAMYWYRQDPGQGLRLIYYSQIVNDFQKGDIAEGYSVSREKKESFPLTVTSAQKNPTAFYLCASEEAAGWTGELFFGEGSRLTVL.

The V gene is TRBV29-1, the J gene TRBJ1-1; 9 nucleotides align to TRBD1. There are 11 residues in the CDR3. Germline CDR1 and CDR2: SQVTM and ANQGSEA. The trim removed 7 bases at V and 12 bases at J, leaving 9 bases unmatched. CDR3 sequence (DNA): TGCAGCGCCTATACAGGGGGCAGAACTTTCTTT. Amino acids: CSAYTGGRTFF. Filled out from reference TRBV29-1 and TRBJ1-1, the complete variable domain reads SAVISQKPSRDICQRGTSLTIQCQVDSQVTMMFWYRQQPGQSLTLIATANQGSEATYESGFVIDKFPISRPNLTFSTLTVSNMSPEDSSIYLCSAYTGGRTFFGQGTRLTVV.

The sample holds a few counts of this clone. The V and J genes are TRBV6-2 or TRBV6-3 and TRBJ1-1; D is perhaps TRBD1 (6 bases). Germline V gene data show CDR1 as MNHEY and CDR2 as SVGEGT. The V gene lost 2 bases and the J gene lost 6 bases, with 13 bases spanning the gap. The CDR3 runs to 14 residues. CDR3 protein: CASSYRGGTSEAFF. The DNA of the CDR3 is TGTGCCAGCAGTTACAGGGGGGGAACTTCTGAAGCTTTCTTT.

The rearrangement uses TRBV24-1 and TRBJ1-2; 10 bases match TRBD1. The germline V gene has CDR1 KGHDR and CDR2 SFDVKD. This CDR3 comprises 14 residues. V shed 4 bases and J 3 bases; nucleotides not matched to a gene: 1. CDR3 amino acids: CATSETGGDYGYTF. CDR3 coding DNA: TGTGCCACCAGTGAGACAGGGGGCGACTATGGCTACACCTTC.

The rearrangement uses TRBV3-1 (or the pseudogene TRBV3-2) and TRBJ1-3; D call uncertain. Trimming took off 3 bases at V and 3 bases at J, with 6 bases between the two ends. The CDR3 totals 13 residues. Germline CDR1 reads LGHDT; CDR2 reads YNNKEL (reference sequence). CDR3 sequence: CASSQSLGNTIYF. Here the CDR3 DNA reads TGTGCCAGCAGCCAGTCTCTTGGAAACACCATATATTTT.

This clone was found a few times. The chain joins TRBV5-4 to TRBJ2-2; TRBD2 matches 10 bases. J was trimmed by 3 bases and V by 4 bases; bases with no gene match: 6. The germline gives CDR1 SGHNT, CDR2 YYREEE (reference sequence). There are 16 residues in the CDR3. The DNA for the CDR3 is TGTGCCAGCAGCCCGGCAGCGGGAGGGGACACCGGGGAGCTGTTTTTT. Amino acid sequence: CASSPAAGGDTGELFF. Based on the CDR3 plus reference TRBV5-4 and TRBJ2-2, the full variable domain is ETGVTQSPTHLIKTRGQQVTLRCSSQSGHNTVSWYQQALGQGPQFIFQYYREEENGRGNFPPRFSGLQFPNYSSELNVNALELDDSALYLCASSPAAGGDTGELFFGEGSRLTVL.

The genes are TRBV14 and TRBJ1-1; 7 bases are a match to TRBD1. This CDR3 region has 17 residues. The germline V gene has CDR1 SGHDN and CDR2 FVKESK. V was pared by 2 bases and J by 0 bases, with 9 bases of the junction left unmatched. CDR3: CASSQPIRTGLNTEAFF. For the CDR3, the DNA is TGTGCCAGCAGCCAACCCATTCGGACAGGCTTGAACACTGAAGCTTTCTTT.